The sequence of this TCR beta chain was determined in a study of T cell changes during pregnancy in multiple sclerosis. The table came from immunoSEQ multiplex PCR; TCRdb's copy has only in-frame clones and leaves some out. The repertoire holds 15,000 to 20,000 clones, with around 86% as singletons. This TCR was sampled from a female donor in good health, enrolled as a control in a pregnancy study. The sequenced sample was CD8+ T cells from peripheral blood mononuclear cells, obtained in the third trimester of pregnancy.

The CDR3 spells CASSTTGGANEQYF. Written as DNA, the CDR3 is TGCGCCAGCAGCACCACAGGGGGCGCGAACGAGCAGTACTTC. The chain employs TRBV5-1 and TRBJ2-7; 9 bases match TRBD1. Losses at the gene ends were 4 bases for V and 5 bases for J; bases not matched to a gene: 7. CDR1 SGHRS and CDR2 YFSETQ come from the germline V gene. The length of the CDR3 is 14 residues.